The 8 T cell receptor beta chains listed next were all sequenced from one sample in a study of cytomegalovirus exposure and HLA in healthy donors. Amplification used 60 Vbeta primers and 13 Jbeta primers. Repertoires were generated with immunoSEQ multiplex PCR, while TCRdb's copy carries only in-frame clones and drops some. This sample has under 200,000 clones, with roughly 71% found just once. The material sequenced was PBMCs. The receptors here all came from a girl aged 5 to 17 in good health and CMV-seronegative.

Many counts were recorded for this clone. CDR3 sequence (DNA): TGTGCCAGCAGCGTAGGGGGCAGGACCGGCACTGAAGCTTTCTTT. This encodes CASSVGGRTGTEAFF. This chain connects TRBV9 to TRBJ1-1; D might be TRBD1 (5 bases). The V gene lost 0 bases and the J gene lost 4 bases, with 13 bases spanning the gap. The CDR3 covers 15 residues. Germline V CDR1 and CDR2: SGDLS, YYNGEE. Combining the CDR3 with reference TRBV9 and TRBJ1-1 gives the whole variable domain DSGVTQTPKHLITATGQRVTLRCSPRSGDLSVYWYQQSLDQGLQFLIQYYNGEERAKGNILERFSAQQFPDLHSELNLSSLELGDSALYFCASSVGGRTGTEAFFGQGTRLTVV.

This clone was seen more than once but under ten times. The genes are TRBV12-5 and TRBJ2-7; 7 bases agree with TRBD1. The CDR3 totals 14 residues. V lost 6 bases and J lost 2; bases outside the gene matches: 7. The germline gives CDR1 LGHNT, CDR2 FRNRAP. CDR3 coding DNA: TGTGCTAGTGGGAATGGACAGGCGGCCTACGAGCAGTACTTC. This encodes CASGNGQAAYEQYF.

The chain carries TRBV5-1 and TRBJ1-1; TRBD1 aligns across 8 bases. In germline, CDR1 is SGHRS, CDR2 YFSETQ. The V and J ends lost 4 bases and 5 bases, in that order; junction bases with no gene match: 7. This CDR3 contains 14 residues. The CDR3 nucleotides are TGCGCCAGCAGCGATGTGGGACAGGTTACTGAAGCTTTCTTT. Translated, it gives CASSDVGQVTEAFF. The full variable domain, its missing parts supplied by reference TRBV5-1 and TRBJ1-1, is KAGVTQTPRYLIKTRGQQVTLSCSPISGHRSVSWYQQTPGQGLQFLFEYFSETQRNKGNFPGRFSGRQFSNSRSEMNVSTLELGDSALYLCASSDVGQVTEAFFGQGTRLTVV.

J is TRBJ1-4 and V is TRBV30; possibly TRBD1 for D (5 bases). In germline, CDR1 is GTSNPN, CDR2 SVGIG (reference sequence). Trimming left V 2 bases short and J 2 bases short, with 18 bases between. The CDR3 runs to 17 residues. The CDR3 here is CAWSPTGGRQTNEKLFF. The CDR3 DNA is TGTGCCTGGAGTCCCACGGGGGGGAGACAGACTAATGAAAAACTGTTTTTT.

This clone was found a few times. V and J are TRBV5-1 and TRBJ2-5; possibly TRBD1 for D (5 bases). V lost 4 bases to trimming and J lost 1 base, with 8 bases between them. The CDR3 consists of 13 residues. Germline CDR1 is SGHRS and CDR2 is YFSETQ. This chain's CDR3 is CASSRTSQETQYF. CDR3 nucleotides: TGCGCCAGCAGCCGGACATCCCAAGAGACCCAGTACTTC.

The CDR3 loop is CASSEMVGQGGGQPQHF. CDR3 DNA: TGTGCCAGCAGTGAGATGGTTGGACAGGGCGGTGGTCAGCCCCAGCATTTT. V is TRBV2 and J is TRBJ1-5; 8 bases are shared with TRBD1. From germline, CDR1 is SNHLY and CDR2 FYNNEI. After removal of 3 bases from V and 6 bases from J, the junction contained 13 bases not matched to a gene. CDR3 length: 17 amino acids.

This chain joins TRBV5-4 and TRBJ1-5; weak D call: TRBD1 (5 bases). Per germline, CDR1 SGHNT and CDR2 YYREEE (reference sequence). This CDR3 contains 15 residues. V gave up 0 bases and J gave up 0 bases, with 7 bases separating them. The CDR3 is CASSLGTSSNQPQHF. CDR3 bases: TGTGCCAGCAGCTTGGGGACAAGTAGCAATCAGCCCCAGCATTTT.

The V and J genes are TRBV19 and TRBJ1-2; TRBD1 is a possible D gene (6 bases). This CDR3 has 14 amino acids. Per the germline V gene, CDR1 is LNHDA and CDR2 is SQIVND (reference sequence). V lost 7 bases and J 0 bases, leaving 12 bases between the germline ends. CDR3 sequence reads: CASTGQLSNYGYTF. In DNA, the CDR3 is TGTGCCAGTACCGGACAGCTTTCTAACTATGGCTACACCTTC.